This TCR beta chain originates from a study of cytomegalovirus exposure and HLA in healthy donors. It was with 60 Vbeta and 13 Jbeta primers that the PCR ran. The method was immunoSEQ multiplex PCR; TCRdb's version includes in-frame clones alone and lacks a portion of them. Here the sample spans about 38,000 clones, over 60% being singletons. This CDR3 comprises 14 residues. V lost 4 bases and J lost 8; bases outside the gene matches: 5. Germline CDR1 and CDR2: SGHTA and FQGNSA. In the case of this clone: Its cognate antigen is unknown.

Study observations and caveats: A likely sequencing artifact accounted for one observed cluster of highly shared sequence variants.

Sampled while nominally healthy, donors likely had unrecorded immune exposures. The rearrangement links TRBV7-2 to TRBJ1-4, with 9 bases matching TRBD1. The sample was PBMCs. The sequence came from a man between 25 and 39 years old in good health and CMV-seronegative. The CDR3 sequence: CASSSGTGQEKLFF. The CDR3 region has the DNA TGTGCCAGCAGCTCCGGGACAGGGCAAGAAAAACTGTTTTTT.